This T cell receptor (beta chain) was identified during a study of T cells of healthy individuals (dated by TCRdb to 2016 to 2019). Per the germline V gene, MGHRA is the CDR1 and YSYEKL is the CDR2. V loses 0 bases of germline sequence and J loses 2 bases, and the interval between the two ends is 11 bases. Measured from the cysteine to the phenylalanine, the CDR3 is 16 residues long. The only DNA kept is the CDR3, 48 bases in frame from the first base. Library prep was done by 5' RACE. Sequencing was performed on an Illumina MiSeq. TCRdb applied fastp at Q25 and MiXCR to the public reads, then kept only in-frame beta chains. Each CDR3 protein appears once, grouped with its most common genes and DNA. Here the sample has over 95,000 distinct CDR3 sequences; under 20% occur a single time. Around 6.4% of the sample lies in the top ten. For this clonotype: Its specific antigen is unknown. Base qualities are missing; no much larger clone stands one base away.

The TCR comes from a human donor in good health. The rearranged segments are TRBV4-1 and TRBJ1-3, and possibly TRBD1, on 5 matching bases. In nucleotides, the sequence is TGCGCCAGCAGCCAAGATTCAGGGAATGCTGGAAACACCATATATTTT. Its protein is CASSQDSGNAGNTIYF.